The source of this TCR beta chain is a study of Graves' ophthalmopathy and Graves' hyperthyroidism. General study points: The authors also found most expanded thyroid clonotypes above 0.001 frequency in blood.

Trimming cost V 6 bases and J 0 bases, with 8 bases left between them. CDR1 and CDR2 (germline): SQVTM, ANQGSEA. The CDR3 consists of 12 residues. In the case of this clonotype: Its antigen is unknown.

Beta-chain TCR CDR3 regions were amplified from RNA transcripts. First-round RT-PCR employed HTBI primers, with a second-round multiplex PCR after it. TCRdb reprocessed the multiplex PCR reads with MiXCR, giving one entry per CDR3 protein. The data hold about 620,000 distinct CDR3 sequences, with 22% observed a single time. Hyperthyroidism was considered stable when no ophthalmopathy appeared within 18 months of follow-up. In this cohort, patients with other autoimmune diseases, uncontrolled infections, pregnancy or lactation were excluded. Orbital computed tomography, thyroid ultrasound, TRAb, serum thyroxine and clinical symptoms formed the basis of diagnosis.

The sample taken for sequencing was peripheral blood. V gene TRBV29-1 combines with J gene TRBJ1-1; no clear D gene. This receptor was obtained from a woman aged 18-35 years with stable Graves' hyperthyroidism. Some clones in this sample may be carry-over from other donors' samples. The CDR3 bases are TGCAGCGTCGTCTGGGTGAACACTGAAGCTTTCTTT. Amino acid sequence: CSVVWVNTEAFF.